This TCR beta chain was documented in a study of monozygotic twins with inflammatory bowel disease. Overall study findings and caveats: Diversity of TCRbeta measured by inverse Simpson was lower in IBD patients than in healthy co-twins.

About this clonotype: The target antigen is unknown.

TCRdb reprocessed the 5' RACE reads and keeps a single row for each CDR3 protein, giving no DNA. This repertoire comprises fewer than 550,000 distinct CDR3 sequences; its ten largest clones make up 2% to 2.5%. Germline V gene lookup returns CDR1 LGHNA and CDR2 YNFKEQ. This CDR3 is 19 amino acids long. This sequence originates from a human donor with ulcerative colitis or Crohn's disease, or a healthy co-twin of an affected twin (not recorded which). The chain joins TRBV4-2 to TRBJ2-3; TCRdb picks TRBD1, but there is no DNA to check that call. Sequenced sample: blood. The CDR3 here is CASSLPGAGLAARTDTQYF.